This TCR beta chain was sequenced during a study of CD8+ T cells in alopecia areata. Looking at the study overall: For the treated group, dosing was oral tofacitinib at 5 to 10 mg twice daily.

This clone occurred once. Antigen unknown. Study results and caveats: Tofacitinib significantly brought down scalp clonality and expanded CD8+ clones among top 100. Especially in alopecia totalis/universalis, lesional scalp showed greater clonality than normal scalp did.

The treatment denotes: oral pan-JAK inhibitor, 5-10 mg twice daily. V was shortened by 0 bases and J by 3 bases, with 5 bases between the two germline ends. Germline CDR1 reads LNHNV; CDR2 reads YYDKDF (reference sequence). The CDR3 has 13 residues. Reverse transcribed after extraction, RNA yielded cDNA as the sequencing template. Using immunoSEQ multiplex PCR, the repertoire was profiled, and TCRdb retains in-frame clones only, with some absent. The sample contains about 190,000 clones, less than 70% of which appear only once. The sequences come from CD4+ T cells sorted from blood, collected around week 49, from a patient treated with tofacitinib. The sequence was obtained from a human donor with alopecia areata. V is TRBV15 and J is TRBJ2-5; D remains unclear. CDR3 nucleotide sequence: TGTGCCACCAGCAGAGAAGGAGAAGAGACCCAGTACTTC. This translates into CATSREGEETQYF.